Listed here are 6 T cell receptor beta chains from one sample, sequenced in a study of a mutant IDH1 vaccine in newly diagnosed glioma. The time point was: week 23, last vaccination. The vaccine gave 300 ug of a 20-mer mutant IDH1 peptide subcutaneously per dose. These receptors' antigens are unknown. Some clones are missing from TCRdb's copy, which holds only in-frame ones; the method was immunoSEQ multiplex PCR. The sample lists 50,000 to 65,000 clones, approximately 87% occurring once. Sequences were derived from PBMCs, sampled from a glioma patient whose treatment included an IDH1 peptide vaccine. The receptors come from a man between 35 and 55 years old with glioma.

The chain uses TRBV5-4 and TRBJ2-3; D gene uncertain. CDR3 length equals 16 residues. Germline CDR1 reads SGHNT; CDR2 reads YYREEE (reference sequence). Trimming stripped 3 bases from V and 5 bases from J, with 19 bases between. The CDR3 loop reads CASSSPGSLARDTQYF. CDR3 nucleotide sequence: TGTGCCAGCAGCTCCCCGGGCTCCTTGGCACGAGATACGCAGTATTTT.

This clone showed up just once. The chain carries TRBV2 and TRBJ1-4, with D unclear. The CDR3 contains 14 residues. Per germline, CDR1 SNHLY and CDR2 FYNNEI. The V end was cut by 6 bases, the J end by 6 bases, with 14 bases between. Here the CDR3 reads CASRSQGRDEKLFF. The CDR3 DNA follows: TGTGCCAGCAGGTCACAAGGGAGGGATGAAAAACTGTTTTTT.

The chain combines TRBV6-1 with TRBJ2-3, with 8 positions matching TRBD1. V shed 6 bases, J shed 2 bases, and the junction held 7 bases outside the gene matches. The CDR3 is 15 residues long. CDR1 and CDR2 from the germline V gene are MNHNS and SASEGT. The CDR3 sequence is CASRRGQVYTDTQYF. CDR3 nucleotide sequence: TGTGCCAGCAGGAGGGGACAGGTGTACACAGATACGCAGTATTTT.

J is TRBJ2-7 and V is TRBV6-5, with 9 bases aligning to TRBD2. Losses at the gene ends were 5 bases for V and 4 bases for J; bases not matched to a gene: 9. Germline V CDR1 and CDR2: MNHEY, SVGAGI. CDR3 length: 15 residues. The CDR3 loop reads CASSPPSGDLYEQYF. CDR3 sequence (DNA): TGTGCCAGCAGTCCGCCTAGCGGGGACCTTTACGAGCAGTACTTC.

CDR3 sequence: CASSLRALQGEQYF. As DNA, the CDR3 is TGTGCCAGCAGCCTCAGGGCCCTCCAGGGCGAGCAGTACTTC. This rearrangement joins TRBV7-2 to TRBJ2-7; tentatively, D is TRBD1 (5 bases). CDR1 and CDR2 (germline): SGHTA, FQGNSA. This CDR3 contains 14 residues. Trimming shortened V by 5 bases and J by 6 bases, and 17 bases separated the two germline ends.

CDR3: CASEASGLNNEQFF. The DNA of the CDR3 is TGTGCCAGCGAAGCAAGCGGGTTGAACAATGAGCAGTTCTTC. The V call is TRBV28, the J call TRBJ2-1; a possible D gene is TRBD2 (6 bases). The germline V gene encodes CDR1 MDHEN and CDR2 SYDVKM. Trimming left V 8 bases short and J 5 bases short, with 16 bases between. The CDR3 is 14 amino acids.